The clone carrying this T cell receptor beta chain was found many times. Antigen: not known. A single record per CDR3 protein comes from TCRdb applying MiXCR to the reads. The sample gives approximately 74,000 distinct CDR3 sequences, approximately 40% of which show up once; about 92% is in the top ten. Germline V gene lookup returns CDR1 SNHLY and CDR2 FYNNEI. Trimming shortened V by 6 bases and J by 8 bases, and 8 bases separated the two germline ends. This CDR3 is built from 11 residues. The data were obtained in a study of T cell repertoires in cytomegalovirus infection. The sequencing used CD8+ T cells from cultured PBMCs, collected from culture after CMV antigen stimulation. The clonotype originates from a human donor in good health (CMV status not recorded). Some clones in this sample may be carry-over from other donors' samples. The chain has TRBV2 and TRBJ2-1, with D possibly being TRBD1 (5 bases). CDR3 in DNA: TGTGCCAGCAGCCAGACAGATGAGCAGTTCTTC. The encoded protein is CASSQTDEQFF.